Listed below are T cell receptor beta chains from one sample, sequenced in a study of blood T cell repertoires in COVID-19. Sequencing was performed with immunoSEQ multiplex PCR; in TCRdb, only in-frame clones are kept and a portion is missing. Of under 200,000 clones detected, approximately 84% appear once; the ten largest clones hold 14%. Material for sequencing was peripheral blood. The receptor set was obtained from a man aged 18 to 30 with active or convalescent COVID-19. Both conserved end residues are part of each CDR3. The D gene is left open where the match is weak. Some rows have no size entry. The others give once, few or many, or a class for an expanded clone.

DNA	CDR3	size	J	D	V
TGTGCCAGCAGCCCCCTGGCAGGGAACACTGAAGCTTTCTTT	CASSPLAGNTEAFF	-	TRBJ1-1	-	TRBV11-2
TGTGCCAGCAGCCCCCATGGGGGGGCAGAGACCCAGTACTTC	CASSPHGGAETQYF	-	TRBJ2-5	-	TRBV11-2
TGTGCCAGCAGTGATTCCGGGACAGCGAATCAGCCCCAGCATTTT	CASSDSGTANQPQHF	-	TRBJ1-5	TRBD1	TRBV6-1
TGTGCCAGCAGCTTAGGACTAGCGGGAGGGGGGTCCTACGAGCAGTACTTC	CASSLGLAGGGSYEQYF	-	TRBJ2-7	TRBD2	TRBV7-8
TGTGCCAGCAGTGAATTCGACAGGGGAGGCTACACCTTC	CASSEFDRGGYTF	-	TRBJ1-2	TRBD1	TRBV25-1
TGTGCCTGGAGTCAGCGGGAGGACGGGGAGCTGTTTTTT	CAWSQREDGELFF	-	TRBJ2-2	TRBD2	TRBV30
TGTGCCAGCAGCGCAGGGTTCCCGTCCTCTGGGGCCAACGTCCTGACTTTC	CASSAGFPSSGANVLTF	once	TRBJ2-6	-	TRBV5-6
TGTGCCAGCAGCACCGGACAGGTTAATCAGCCCCAGCATTTT	CASSTGQVNQPQHF	-	TRBJ1-5	TRBD1	TRBV9
TGTGCCAGCAGCGCCCATACTTACGAGCAGTACTTC	CASSAHTYEQYF	-	TRBJ2-7	-	TRBV7-9
TGTGCCATGACCCACCCGTCTAGCCGATTCACAGATACGCAGTATTTT	CAMTHPSSRFTDTQYF	-	TRBJ2-3	-	TRBV19
TGCGCCAGCAGCCAAGACTATTGGGAGACCCAGTACTTC	CASSQDYWETQYF	-	TRBJ2-5	-	TRBV4-1
TGCGCCAGCAGCTTGGCCGGGTCTTCCCGGGGCTACGAGCAGTACTTC	CASSLAGSSRGYEQYF	-	TRBJ2-7	-	TRBV5-1
TGTGCCAGCTCGCCTCGACAGGGTGGTACCTACGAGCAGTACTTC	CASSPRQGGTYEQYF	many	TRBJ2-7	TRBD1	TRBV18
TGTGCCACCAGCAGAGATTGGGGGGGCGAAGGAAACACCATATATTTT	CATSRDWGGEGNTIYF	-	TRBJ1-3	-	TRBV15
TGTGCCAGCAGCCCACTGACAGGTAGCACAGATACGCAGTATTTT	CASSPLTGSTDTQYF	-	TRBJ2-3	-	TRBV4-2
TGTGCCACCAGCCCCAGATCCGATTCTGGGGCCAACGTCCTGACTTTC	CATSPRSDSGANVLTF	-	TRBJ2-6	-	TRBV15
TGTGCCAGCAGCGTAGGCACCCGACAGGGGGCAGGGGGCACTGAAGCTTTCTTT	CASSVGTRQGAGGTEAFF	once	TRBJ1-1	TRBD1	TRBV9
TGTGCCAGTAGTCCTCAGGGGGATAACTATGGCTACACCTTC	CASSPQGDNYGYTF	-	TRBJ1-2	TRBD1	TRBV19
TGTGCCAGCAGCTTAGGTGCGGGGGGAAGCACAGATACGCAGTATTTT	CASSLGAGGSTDTQYF	-	TRBJ2-3	TRBD2	TRBV7-7
TGTGCCTGGAGCGAGGGACAGTTTAGCAATCAGCCCCAGCATTTT	CAWSEGQFSNQPQHF	-	TRBJ1-5	TRBD1	TRBV30
TGTGCCAGCCGTAAGGGGGGGACAGGGATCTACGAGCAGTACTTC	CASRKGGTGIYEQYF	once	TRBJ2-7	TRBD1	TRBV6-5
TGTGCCAGCAGTGATACGCGGCGGTCAGGGGGCGCCTATGGCTACACCTTC	CASSDTRRSGGAYGYTF	-	TRBJ1-2	TRBD1	TRBV6-1
TGCGCCAGCACCCGGACAGAGTACACAGATACGCAGTATTTT	CASTRTEYTDTQYF	-	TRBJ2-3	-	TRBV5-1
TGTGCCAGCTCATACGTCAGTTACGTGAGGGAAAAACTGTTTTTT	CASSYVSYVREKLFF	-	TRBJ1-4	-	TRBV18
TGTGCCAGCAGTAGCCCCGACAGGGGGTACGAGCAGTACTTC	CASSSPDRGYEQYF	-	TRBJ2-7	TRBD1	TRBV27
TGCGCCAGCAGCTTGGACCGGGTCGGCTACACCTTC	CASSLDRVGYTF	-	TRBJ1-2	-	TRBV5-1
TGCGCCAGCAGTCTCCCACAGGGGGGAAACACCGGGGAGCTGTTTTTT	CASSLPQGGNTGELFF	-	TRBJ2-2	TRBD1	TRBV23-1
TGCGCCAGCAGCTACGGGACAGCGAACACCGGGGAGCTGTTTTTT	CASSYGTANTGELFF	few	TRBJ2-2	TRBD1	TRBV4-3
TGCGCCAGCAGCCTACCGGGACTAGCTTCCCGTGAGCAGTTCTTC	CASSLPGLASREQFF	-	TRBJ2-1	TRBD2	TRBV4-1
TGTGCCAGCAGCTTAAACTGGGGGGAACTGTTTTTT	CASSLNWGELFF	-	TRBJ1-4	-	TRBV7-9
TGCGCCAGCAGCCCCCGACAGGAGGATGGCTACACCTTC	CASSPRQEDGYTF	-	TRBJ1-2	-	TRBV5-1
TGTGCCAGCAGCTCCGGACTCCTTGATACGCAGTATTTT	CASSSGLLDTQYF	-	TRBJ2-3	-	TRBV5-4
TGCAGTGCTAGTCACAATAGGGGCTCCTACGAGCAGTACTTC	CSASHNRGSYEQYF	few	TRBJ2-7	-	TRBV20-1
TGTGCCAGCAGTTACTCTGGGACAGTCAATCAGCCCCAGCATTTT	CASSYSGTVNQPQHF	-	TRBJ1-5	TRBD1	TRBV6-2/TRBV6-3
TGTGCCAGCAGCTTAGGGACAGGGAGAACTAATGAAAAACTGTTTTTT	CASSLGTGRTNEKLFF	-	TRBJ1-4	TRBD1	TRBV7-2
TGTGCCACCAGCTCCCTTACAGGGAATAAGGCGAAAAAACTGTTTTTT	CATSSLTGNKAKKLFF	-	TRBJ1-4	-	TRBV15
TGTGCCAGCAGTGATGTGGGACAGGCGGAAGGCTACACCTTC	CASSDVGQAEGYTF	-	TRBJ1-2	TRBD1	TRBV2
TGTGCCAGCAGCTTTAGTCCAGGCCACGAGCAGTACTTC	CASSFSPGHEQYF	-	TRBJ2-7	-	TRBV7-9
TGCGCCAGCAGCTTGGTTAGAGAGACCGGGGAGCTGTTTTTT	CASSLVRETGELFF	-	TRBJ2-2	-	TRBV5-1
TGCAGTGCTAGTCAGGGGTTTAATTCACCCCTCCACTTT	CSASQGFNSPLHF	-	TRBJ1-6	-	TRBV20-1
TGTGCCAGTAGTATATCCCTAGATCAGCCCCAGCATTTT	CASSISLDQPQHF	-	TRBJ1-5	-	TRBV19
TGCGCCAGCAGTGATTATCCCGACAGGGTATATGGCTACACCTTC	CASSDYPDRVYGYTF	-	TRBJ1-2	TRBD1	TRBV10-2
TGTGCCAGCAGTGAATCTTCCAGGGGTGGCCAGCCCCAGCATTTT	CASSESSRGGQPQHF	-	TRBJ1-5	-	TRBV2
TGTGCCAGCAGCCGGGAAAAATACCGGGACAGGGAATATCAGCCCCAGCATTTT	CASSREKYRDREYQPQHF	-	TRBJ1-5	TRBD1	TRBV4-2
TGCGCCAGCAGCCAAGCCGAGACAGGGCCCTACGAGCAGTACTTC	CASSQAETGPYEQYF	-	TRBJ2-7	TRBD1	TRBV4-1
TGCGCCAGCAGCTTACCACTAGCGGGGAGGGAAGAGACCCAGTACTTC	CASSLPLAGREETQYF	-	TRBJ2-5	TRBD2	TRBV5-1
TGCAGCGCCAGGGGTTCCTACGAGCAGTACTTC	CSARGSYEQYF	-	TRBJ2-7	-	TRBV29-1
TGTGCCATCAGTGTTAGAGAGTCAAATATGAACAATGAGCAGTTCTTC	CAISVRESNMNNEQFF	-	TRBJ2-1	-	TRBV10-3
TGTGCCAGCAGCCGAGGGGGACAGGGAAACGGGGAGCAGTTCTTC	CASSRGGQGNGEQFF	-	TRBJ2-1	TRBD1	TRBV6-5
TGTGCCAGCAGTCCGGGATCGGACGAGCAGTACTTC	CASSPGSDEQYF	-	TRBJ2-7	-	TRBV6-6
TGCGCCAGCAGCCAAGTCAATTTAGTCTCCTACAATGAGCAGTTCTTC	CASSQVNLVSYNEQFF	-	TRBJ2-1	-	TRBV4-1
TGTGCCAGCAGCCAAGCGTCAGGGGGCTATACTGAAGCTTTCTTT	CASSQASGGYTEAFF	-	TRBJ1-1	TRBD1	TRBV3-1/TRBV3-2
TGTGCCAGCAGTGAAGGGAGCGCTGGGGCCAACGTCCTGACTTTC	CASSEGSAGANVLTF	-	TRBJ2-6	-	TRBV6-1
TGCGCCAGCAGCTTGGACAGGGGCCGGGAGACCCAGTACTTC	CASSLDRGRETQYF	once	TRBJ2-5	TRBD1	TRBV5-1
TGCGCCAGCAGCTTGGCGCTAGGAGGGGAGACCCAGTACTTC	CASSLALGGETQYF	-	TRBJ2-5	-	TRBV5-1